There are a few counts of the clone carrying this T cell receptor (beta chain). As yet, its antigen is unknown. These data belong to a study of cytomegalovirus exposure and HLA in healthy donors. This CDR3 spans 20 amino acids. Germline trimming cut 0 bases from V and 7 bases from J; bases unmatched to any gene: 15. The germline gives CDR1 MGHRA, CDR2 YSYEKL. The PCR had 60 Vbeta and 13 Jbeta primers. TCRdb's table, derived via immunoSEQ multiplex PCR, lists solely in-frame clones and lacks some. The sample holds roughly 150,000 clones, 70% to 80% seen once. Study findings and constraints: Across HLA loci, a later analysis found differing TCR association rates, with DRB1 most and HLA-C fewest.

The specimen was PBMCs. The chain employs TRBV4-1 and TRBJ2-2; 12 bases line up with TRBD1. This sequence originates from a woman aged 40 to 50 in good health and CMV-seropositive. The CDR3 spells CASSQEGDRGQFLIFGELFF. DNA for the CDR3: TGCGCCAGCAGCCAAGAGGGGGACAGGGGGCAATTTTTGATTTTCGGGGAGCTGTTTTTT.